The T cell receptor (beta chain) described here comes from a study of T cell responses to AZD1222 COVID-19 vaccine. Overall study findings and caveats: Baseline testing showed seropositivity in only six AZD1222 recipients. Across the whole spike, CD4 TCRs peaked at regions 160-218 and 743-854. Repertoire samples came only from after the peak T cell response. Most donors were white British and more were female, and clonal diversity was possibly underestimated.

Generated by immunoSEQ multiplex PCR, the TCRdb table keeps only in-frame clones and is missing some. The sample includes 85,000 to 130,000 clones, 85% to 90% of them seen just once. CDR3 length equals 19 residues. Looked up from germline, CDR1 is MGHRA and CDR2 is YSYEKL. The ends lost 3 bases at V and 0 bases at J; junction bases unmatched: 14. In the case of this clone: Its antigen is unknown.

This specimen consisted of peripheral blood, obtained on day 0 of AZD1222 vaccination. J is TRBJ2-1 and V is TRBV4-1; TRBD2 matches 7 bases. The sequence came from an adult in good health. The CDR3, as DNA: TGCGCCAGCAGCCACCCGGGGCTAGCGGCGGGAAGCTCCTACAATGAGCAGTTCTTC. Encoded protein: CASSHPGLAAGSSYNEQFF.